This T cell receptor beta chain was captured by sequencing in a study of T cells in localized non-small cell lung cancer (dated by TCRdb to about 2020). General notes on the study: The study examined T cell repertoires in 200 to 300 patients with early-stage NSCLC and compared tumors with uninvolved tumor-adjacent lungs. Of the NSCLC patients, around 140 were male and approximately 100 were female, and the mean age was about 69 years. All 250 or so NSCLC patients in the cohort were treatment-naive and had localized lung tumors that were resected.

The CDR3 covers 16 residues, taking in both the cysteine and the phenylalanine. Only CDR3 DNA remains: 48 bases, in frame from the first base. The germline V gene encodes CDR1 GTSNPN and CDR2 SVGIG (reference sequence). Trimming costs V 0 bases and J 4 bases, and their ends lie 13 bases apart. TCR beta CDR3 regions were sequenced from DNA using the immunoSEQ Assay. Per the original workflow: T cell density was computed as TCR beta template counts normalized to usable DNA estimated by amplifying housekeeping genes. Richness was estimated with the preseqR package, extrapolating to 400,000 templates for PBMC samples and 120,000 templates for tissue samples. Clonality was taken to be one minus Pielou's evenness. Tissue-enriched TCRs were identified through differential abundance testing performed on productive amino-acid clonotypes, with a minimum total count of 5 and an alpha of 0.1. Repertoire overlap between compartments was quantified with the Jaccard Index and Morisita Overlap Index. GLIPH clustered TCR beta CDR3s with public tetramer-defined viral CDR3s; viral motifs required at least three viral sequences plus V-gene enrichment. As stored in TCRdb, this immuneACCESS dataset retains in-frame rearrangements with V and J assigned. A fraction of the clones does not appear; measured against another copy, unresolved V genes explain less than half of the discrepancy, and the remainder lacks a known reason. The V and J calls and clone size were taken over from that table, and D and trimming were inferred from the DNA. The sample contains some 2,100 clones, around 25% of them found a single time. Of the sample, less than 20% is held by the ten largest clones.

About this clone: No antigen is known for it. The sample holds no much larger clone one base away, and base qualities are not on file.

Uninvolved adjacent lung was sampled at least 2 cm away from the tumor margin, and two independent pathologists confirmed that the tissue had no atypia. At diagnosis, peripheral blood, uninvolved tumor-adjacent lung and tumor were collected and were preserved as a mix of fresh-frozen and FFPE material. What the study reported, not specific to this receptor: Longer overall survival was associated with higher T cell density in blood, whereas shorter survival was associated with higher clonality in adjacent lung. Because the study design was exploratory, TCR variables were selected using unadjusted p-values without false-discovery rate correction. Of the top 100 tumor clones, a median of roughly 56 were detected in paired uninvolved adjacent lung; under 35 were also among that lung's top 100. Because multi-region tumor sequencing was not done, intratumor heterogeneity could not be ruled out. Uninvolved tumor-adjacent lung showed the highest T cell clonality, higher than tumor, which suggests more focused antigenic responses in the uninvolved tumor-adjacent lung.

This clonotype was obtained from a female donor older than 55 with stage III squamous cell lung carcinoma. The rearranged segments are TRBV30 and TRBJ1-6, with the D gene call left open. The sequenced sample was normal lung tissue next to the tumor, obtained before any cancer treatment. At the DNA level, the sequence is TGTGCCTGGAGTGTCCCTCGGGCCTCATATAATTCACCCCTCCACTTT. Translated, this is CAWSVPRASYNSPLHF. With all but the CDR3 taken from the reference TRBV30 and TRBJ1-6 genes, the full variable domain is: SQTIHQWPATLVQPVGSPLSLECTVEGTSNPNLYWYRQAAGRGLQLLFYSVGIGQISSEVPQNLSASRPQDRQFILSSKKLLLSDSGFYLCAWSVPRASYNSPLHFGNGTRLTVT.